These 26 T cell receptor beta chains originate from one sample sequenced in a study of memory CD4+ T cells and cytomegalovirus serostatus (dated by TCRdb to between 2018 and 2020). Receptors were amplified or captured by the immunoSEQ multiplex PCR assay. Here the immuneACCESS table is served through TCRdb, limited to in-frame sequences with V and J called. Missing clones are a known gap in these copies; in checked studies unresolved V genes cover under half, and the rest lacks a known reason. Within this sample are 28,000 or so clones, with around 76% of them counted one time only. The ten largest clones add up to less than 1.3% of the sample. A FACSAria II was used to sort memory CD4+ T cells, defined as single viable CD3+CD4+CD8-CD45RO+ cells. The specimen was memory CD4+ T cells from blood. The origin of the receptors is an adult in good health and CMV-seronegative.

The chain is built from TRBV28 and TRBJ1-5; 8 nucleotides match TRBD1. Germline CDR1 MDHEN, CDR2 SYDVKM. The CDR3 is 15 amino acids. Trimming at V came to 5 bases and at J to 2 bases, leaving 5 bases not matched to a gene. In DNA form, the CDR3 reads TGTGCCAGCAGTCACCCGACAGGGGGCAATCAGCCCCAGCATTTT. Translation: CASSHPTGGNQPQHF.

In DNA form, the CDR3 reads TGTGCCAGCACCAAAACCGGGCCCCAATACGAGCAGTACTTC. This sequence encodes CASTKTGPQYEQYF. The chain couples TRBV28 to TRBJ2-7; D uncertain. The CDR3 loop spans 14 amino acids. Germline values: CDR1 MDHEN, CDR2 SYDVKM. V was pared by 7 bases and J by 4 bases, with 17 bases between.

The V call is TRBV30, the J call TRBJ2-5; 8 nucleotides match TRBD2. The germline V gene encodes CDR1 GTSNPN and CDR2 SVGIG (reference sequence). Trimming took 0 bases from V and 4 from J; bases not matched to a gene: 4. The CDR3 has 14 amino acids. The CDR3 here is CAWSVRGGTETQYF. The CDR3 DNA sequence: TGTGCCTGGAGTGTACGGGGGGGCACAGAGACCCAGTACTTC.

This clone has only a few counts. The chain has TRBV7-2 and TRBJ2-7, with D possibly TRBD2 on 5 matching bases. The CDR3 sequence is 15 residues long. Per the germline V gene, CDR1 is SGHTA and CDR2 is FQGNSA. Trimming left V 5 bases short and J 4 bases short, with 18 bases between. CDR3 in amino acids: CASSPPAAGAYEQYF. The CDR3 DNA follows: TGTGCCAGCAGCCCACCCGCTGCGGGTGCTTACGAGCAGTACTTC.

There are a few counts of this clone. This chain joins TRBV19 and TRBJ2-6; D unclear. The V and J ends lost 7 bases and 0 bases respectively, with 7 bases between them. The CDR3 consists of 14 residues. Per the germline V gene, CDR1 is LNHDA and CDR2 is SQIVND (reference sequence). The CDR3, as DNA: TGTGCCAGTACGTCCGTCTCTGGGGCCAACGTCCTGACTTTC. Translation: CASTSVSGANVLTF. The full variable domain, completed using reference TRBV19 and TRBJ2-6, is DGGITQSPKYLFRKEGQNVTLSCEQNLNHDAMYWYRQDPGQGLRLIYYSQIVNDFQKGDIAEGYSVSREKKESFPLTVTSAQKNPTAFYLCASTSVSGANVLTFGAGSRLTVL.

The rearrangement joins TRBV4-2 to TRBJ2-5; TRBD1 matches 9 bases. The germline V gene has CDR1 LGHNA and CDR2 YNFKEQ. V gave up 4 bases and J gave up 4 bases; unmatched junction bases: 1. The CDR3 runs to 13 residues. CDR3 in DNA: TGTGCCAGCAGCCGACAGGGGGGAGAGACCCAGTACTTC. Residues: CASSRQGGETQYF.

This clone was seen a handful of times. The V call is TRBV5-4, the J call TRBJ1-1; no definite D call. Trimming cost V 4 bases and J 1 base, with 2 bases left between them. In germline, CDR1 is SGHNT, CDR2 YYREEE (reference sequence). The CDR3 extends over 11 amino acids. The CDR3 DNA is TGTGCCAGCAGCCAGAACACTGAAGCTTTCTTT. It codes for CASSQNTEAFF.

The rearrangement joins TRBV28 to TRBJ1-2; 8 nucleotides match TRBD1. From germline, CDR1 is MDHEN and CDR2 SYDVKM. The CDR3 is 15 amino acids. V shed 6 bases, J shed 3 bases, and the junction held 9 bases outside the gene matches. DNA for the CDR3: TGTGCCAGCAGAACTCAGGGGGCGGTGGACTATGGCTACACCTTC. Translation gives CASRTQGAVDYGYTF.

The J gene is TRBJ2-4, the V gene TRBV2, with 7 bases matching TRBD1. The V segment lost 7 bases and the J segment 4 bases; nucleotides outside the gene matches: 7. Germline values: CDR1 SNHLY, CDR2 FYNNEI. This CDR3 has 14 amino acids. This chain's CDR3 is CASTADRAKNIQYF. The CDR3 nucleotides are TGTGCCAGCACTGCTGACAGGGCTAAAAACATTCAGTACTTC.

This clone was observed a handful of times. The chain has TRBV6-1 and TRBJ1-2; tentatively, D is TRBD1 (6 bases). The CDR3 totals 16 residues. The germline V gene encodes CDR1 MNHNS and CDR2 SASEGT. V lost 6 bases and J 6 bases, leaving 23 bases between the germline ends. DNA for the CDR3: TGTGCCAGCAGCGAAAGGGGTTACGGGGGCTGGAATGGCTACACCTTC. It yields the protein CASSERGYGGWNGYTF.

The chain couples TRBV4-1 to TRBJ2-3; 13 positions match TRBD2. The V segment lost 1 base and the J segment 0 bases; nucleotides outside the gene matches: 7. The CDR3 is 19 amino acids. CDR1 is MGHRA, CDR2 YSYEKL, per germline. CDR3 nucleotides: TGCGCCAGCAGCCAAGGACTAGCGGGGGGCATGGGTAGCACAGATACGCAGTATTTT. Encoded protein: CASSQGLAGGMGSTDTQYF.

Here the CDR3 DNA reads TGTGCCAGCAGCTCAGTCAATCAGCCCCAGCATTTT. Protein sequence: CASSSVNQPQHF. This chain links TRBV7-9 with TRBJ1-5; unclear D gene. The germline CDR1 and CDR2 sequences are SEHNR and FQNEAQ (reference sequence). V lost 4 bases, J lost 3 bases, and 4 bases lay in between. The CDR3 extends over 12 amino acids.

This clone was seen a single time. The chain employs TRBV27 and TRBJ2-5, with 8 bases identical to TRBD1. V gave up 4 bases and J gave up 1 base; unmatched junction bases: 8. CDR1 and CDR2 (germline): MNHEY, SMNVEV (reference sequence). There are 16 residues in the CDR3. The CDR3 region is CASSSPWTGRQETQYF. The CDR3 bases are TGTGCCAGCAGTTCCCCGTGGACAGGGCGCCAAGAGACCCAGTACTTC.

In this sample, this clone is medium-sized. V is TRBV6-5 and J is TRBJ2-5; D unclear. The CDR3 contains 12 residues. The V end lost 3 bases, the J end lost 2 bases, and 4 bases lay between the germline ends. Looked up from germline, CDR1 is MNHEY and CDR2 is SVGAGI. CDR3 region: CASSYRQETQYF. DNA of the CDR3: TGTGCCAGCAGTTATCGGCAAGAGACCCAGTACTTC.

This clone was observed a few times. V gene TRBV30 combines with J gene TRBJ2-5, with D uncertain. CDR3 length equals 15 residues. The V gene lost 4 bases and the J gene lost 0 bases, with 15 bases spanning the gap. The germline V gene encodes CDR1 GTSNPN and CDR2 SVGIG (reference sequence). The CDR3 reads CAWIPAWTYQETQYF. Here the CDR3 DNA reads TGTGCCTGGATCCCGGCCTGGACGTACCAAGAGACCCAGTACTTC.

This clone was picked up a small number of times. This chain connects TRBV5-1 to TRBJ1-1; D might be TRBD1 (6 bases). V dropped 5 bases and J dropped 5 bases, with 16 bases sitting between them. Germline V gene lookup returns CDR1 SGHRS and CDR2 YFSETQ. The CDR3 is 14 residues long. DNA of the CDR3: TGCGCCAGCAGTTTATTGGCAGGGGAGACTGAAGCTTTCTTT. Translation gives CASSLLAGETEAFF.

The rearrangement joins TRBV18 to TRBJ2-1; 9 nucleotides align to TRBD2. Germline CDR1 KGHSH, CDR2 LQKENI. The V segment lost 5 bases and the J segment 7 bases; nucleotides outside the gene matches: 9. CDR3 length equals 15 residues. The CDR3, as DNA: TGTGCCAGCTCAGCAGAGGGGACTAGCTTGAATGAGCAGTTCTTC. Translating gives CASSAEGTSLNEQFF.

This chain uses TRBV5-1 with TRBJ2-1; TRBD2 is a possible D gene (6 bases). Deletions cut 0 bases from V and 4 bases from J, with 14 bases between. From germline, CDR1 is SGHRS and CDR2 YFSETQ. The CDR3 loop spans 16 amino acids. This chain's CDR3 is CASSLAQTSGYNEQFF. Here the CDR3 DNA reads TGCGCCAGCAGCTTGGCCCAGACTAGTGGGTACAATGAGCAGTTCTTC.

The CDR3 DNA reads as TGTGCCAGCAGCTTAGATGCCCAGGGGGGATATTATGGCTACACCTTC. It codes for CASSLDAQGGYYGYTF. This chain uses TRBV7-6 with TRBJ1-2, with TRBD1 identical over 7 bases. The junction had 10 bases not matched to a gene; V was cut back by 1 base and J by 5 bases. CDR1 and CDR2 (germline): SGHVS, FNYEAQ. The CDR3 covers 16 residues.

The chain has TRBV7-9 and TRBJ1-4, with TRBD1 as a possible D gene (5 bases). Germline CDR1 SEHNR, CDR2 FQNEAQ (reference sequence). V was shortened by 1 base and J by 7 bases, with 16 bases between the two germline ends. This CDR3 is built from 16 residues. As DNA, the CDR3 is TGTGCCAGCAGCTTAGATCTGGCAGGGCGTAGTGAAAAACTGTTTTTT. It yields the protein CASSLDLAGRSEKLFF.

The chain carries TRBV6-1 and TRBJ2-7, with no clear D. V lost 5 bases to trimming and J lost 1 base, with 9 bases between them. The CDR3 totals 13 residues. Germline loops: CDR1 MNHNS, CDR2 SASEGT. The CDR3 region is CASSFSDSYEQYF. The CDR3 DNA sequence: TGTGCCAGCAGTTTTTCAGATTCCTACGAGCAGTACTTC.

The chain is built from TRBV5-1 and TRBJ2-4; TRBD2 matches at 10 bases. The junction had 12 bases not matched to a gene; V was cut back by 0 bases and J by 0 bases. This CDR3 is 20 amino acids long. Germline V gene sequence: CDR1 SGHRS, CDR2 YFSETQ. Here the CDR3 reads CASSLGGPSGSLGAKNIQYF. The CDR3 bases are TGCGCCAGCAGCTTGGGTGGGCCTAGCGGGAGCCTGGGAGCCAAAAACATTCAGTACTTC.

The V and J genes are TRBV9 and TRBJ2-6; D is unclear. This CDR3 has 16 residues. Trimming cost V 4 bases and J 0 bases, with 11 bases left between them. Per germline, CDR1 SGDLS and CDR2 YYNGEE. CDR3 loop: CASSPRSTSGANVLTF. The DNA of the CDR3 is TGTGCCAGCAGCCCCCGGTCAACCTCTGGGGCCAACGTCCTGACTTTC.

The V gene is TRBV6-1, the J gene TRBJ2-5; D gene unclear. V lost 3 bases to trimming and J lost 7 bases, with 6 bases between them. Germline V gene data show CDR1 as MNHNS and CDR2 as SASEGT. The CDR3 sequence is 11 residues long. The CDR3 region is CASSERRTQYF. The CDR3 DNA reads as TGTGCCAGCAGTGAGCGCCGGACCCAGTACTTC.

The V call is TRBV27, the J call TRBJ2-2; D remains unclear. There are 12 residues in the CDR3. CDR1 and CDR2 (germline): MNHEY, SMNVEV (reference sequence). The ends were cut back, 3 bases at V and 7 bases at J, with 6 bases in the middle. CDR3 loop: CASSLPVGELFF. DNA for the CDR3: TGTGCCAGCAGTTTGCCGGTCGGGGAGCTGTTTTTT.

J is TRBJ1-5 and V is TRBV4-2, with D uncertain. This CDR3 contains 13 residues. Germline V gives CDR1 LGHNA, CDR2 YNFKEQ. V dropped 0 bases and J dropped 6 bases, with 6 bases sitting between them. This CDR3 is CASSQDLGQPQHF. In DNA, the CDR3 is TGTGCCAGCAGCCAAGATCTGGGTCAGCCCCAGCATTTT.